These 21 T cell receptor beta chains were all obtained from the same sample, sequenced in a study of T cell repertoires in cytomegalovirus infection. TCRdb reprocessed the reads with MiXCR, giving one entry per CDR3 protein. The sample yields around 450,000 distinct CDR3 sequences, 11% seen once. The source material was PBMCs. The receptor source for this set is a human donor in good health (CMV status not recorded). Some clones in this sample may be carry-over from other donors' samples.

This clonotype was counted at least ten times. The gene calls are TRBV20-1 and TRBJ2-5; the match to TRBD2 covers 13 bases. V was clipped by 3 bases and J by 5 bases; unmatched bases: 6. Germline CDR1 DFQATT, CDR2 SNEGSKA (reference sequence). This CDR3 is built from 15 residues. The CDR3 DNA sequence: TGCAGTGCTAGTCGACTAGCGGGAGGTCGGGAGACCCAGTACTTC. Translation gives CSASRLAGGRETQYF.

This clonotype appeared many times. V is TRBV7-2 and J is TRBJ1-1, with D hard to call. The CDR3 loop spans 13 amino acids. Germline V CDR1 and CDR2: SGHTA, FQGNSA. V lost 2 bases, J lost 7 bases, and 11 bases lay in between. CDR3 in DNA: TGTGCCAGCAGCTTAATCGGCGCTTTTGAAGCTTTCTTT. It specifies CASSLIGAFEAFF.

At least ten counts were recorded for this clonotype. The chain has TRBV29-1 and TRBJ2-5; TRBD2 is a possible D gene (7 bases). CDR3 size: 13 residues. Trimming took 3 bases from V and 4 from J, leaving 12 bases between them. Germline CDR1 and CDR2: SQVTM and ANQGSEA. CDR3 sequence: CSVDGGGPETQYF. CDR3 nucleotide sequence: TGCAGCGTTGATGGCGGGGGCCCAGAGACCCAGTACTTC. The full variable domain, rest sourced from reference TRBV29-1 and TRBJ2-5, is SAVISQKPSRDICQRGTSLTIQCQVDSQVTMMFWYRQQPGQSLTLIATANQGSEATYESGFVIDKFPISRPNLTFSTLTVSNMSPEDSSIYLCSVDGGGPETQYFGPGTRLLVL.

This clonotype was detected ten times or more. The chain joins TRBV7-8 to TRBJ2-7; perhaps TRBD2 as D (6 bases). This CDR3 region has 14 residues. The germline V gene has CDR1 SGHVS and CDR2 FQNEAQ. The V end lost 6 bases, the J end lost 2 bases, and 14 bases lay between the germline ends. The CDR3, as DNA: TGTGCCAGCAGACGGGACTTCCAGACCTACGAGCAGTACTTC. It codes for CASRRDFQTYEQYF.

This clonotype was counted ten times or more. The CDR3 here is CAISDSWVSSYGYTF. The CDR3 DNA reads TGTGCCATCAGTGATTCTTGGGTTTCATCCTATGGCTACACCTTC. This chain joins TRBV10-3 and TRBJ1-2; D call uncertain. Germline CDR1 is ENHRY and CDR2 is SYGVKD. The V and J ends lost 3 bases and 4 bases respectively, with 15 bases between them. The CDR3 is made up of 15 amino acids.

This clonotype is a singleton in its sample. This chain joins TRBV28 and TRBJ1-5; D may be TRBD1 (5 bases). The CDR3 consists of 15 residues. Looked up from germline, CDR1 is MDHEN and CDR2 is SYDVKM. V was clipped by 5 bases and J by 5 bases, with 16 bases between them. The CDR3 is CASSVWGGGDQPQHF. As DNA, the CDR3 is TGTGCCAGCAGTGTTTGGGGGGGGGGAGATCAGCCCCAGCATTTT.

This clonotype was observed at least ten times. The chain joins TRBV6-2 or TRBV6-3 to TRBJ2-7, with a possible D match to TRBD2 (5 bases). V was shortened by 5 bases and J by 3 bases, with 14 bases between the two germline ends. CDR3 length: 14 amino acids. Germline assignment: CDR1 MNHEY and CDR2 SVGEGT. CDR3 bases: TGTGCCAGCAGTATACCTCCGGGGTTCTACGAGCAGTACTTC. Translating it yields CASSIPPGFYEQYF.

The gene calls are TRBV12-3 or TRBV12-4 and TRBJ1-2; D unclear. The CDR3 is 14 residues long. V gave up 1 base and J gave up 8 bases, with 14 bases separating them. CDR3 region: CASSLDFRDDGYTF. CDR3 nucleotides: TGTGCCAGCAGTTTAGATTTCAGAGACGACGGCTACACCTTC.

Concerning this clonotype itself: A much larger clone differs by one base, so this may be a read error. V gene TRBV4-1 combines with J gene TRBJ1-2, with D tentatively TRBD1 (5 bases). CDR1 is MGHRA, CDR2 YSYEKL, per germline. Between the trimmed V and J ends, which lost 3 bases and 0 bases, there was a span of 14 bases. CDR3 length: 16 residues. CDR3: CASSHRPRDSNYGYTF. The CDR3 DNA follows: TGCGCCAGCAGCCACCGCCCACGGGACTCTAACTATGGCTACACCTTC.

With regard to this clonotype: It may be a read error: a sequence one base away is much more abundant. The J gene is TRBJ1-5, the V gene TRBV20-1, with unresolved D. The germline gives CDR1 DFQATT, CDR2 SNEGSKA (reference sequence). V gave up 8 bases and J gave up 4 bases, with 27 bases separating them. CDR3 size: 17 residues. CDR3 nucleotide sequence: TGCAGTAGCCACCGCCACCGTCCCTTGGGGTCGAATCAGCCCCAGCATTTT. Its translation: CSSHRHRPLGSNQPQHF.

This clonotype occurred a few times. The chain carries TRBV19 and TRBJ2-6, with D uncertain. The CDR3 is 14 residues long. Trimming stripped 5 bases from V and 0 bases from J, with 5 bases between. Germline V gives CDR1 LNHDA, CDR2 SQIVND (reference sequence). CDR3 DNA sequence: TGTGCCAGTAGTGACAACTCTGGGGCCAACGTCCTGACTTTC. Translated, it gives CASSDNSGANVLTF. The full variable domain, its missing parts supplied by reference TRBV19 and TRBJ2-6, is DGGITQSPKYLFRKEGQNVTLSCEQNLNHDAMYWYRQDPGQGLRLIYYSQIVNDFQKGDIAEGYSVSREKKESFPLTVTSAQKNPTAFYLCASSDNSGANVLTFGAGSRLTVL.

At least ten counts were recorded for this clonotype. The V call is TRBV28, the J call TRBJ2-3; TRBD2 aligns across 9 bases. Germline V gene data show CDR1 as MDHEN and CDR2 as SYDVKM. V lost 5 bases, J lost 3 bases, and 3 bases stayed unmatched. This CDR3 region has 14 residues. CDR3 in amino acids: CASSESGRTDTQYF. The CDR3 DNA follows: TGTGCCAGCAGTGAAAGCGGGAGGACAGATACGCAGTATTTT. Full variable domain (missing parts from reference TRBV28 and TRBJ2-3): DVKVTQSSRYLVKRTGEKVFLECVQDMDHENMFWYRQDPGLGLRLIYFSYDVKMKEKGDIPEGYSVSREKKERFSLILESASTNQTSMYLCASSESGRTDTQYFGPGTRLTVL.

This clonotype appeared once. The chain links TRBV3-1 to TRBJ1-1; D unclear. This CDR3 contains 14 residues. V shed 5 bases and J shed 1 base, with 11 bases lying between them. Germline V lookup: CDR1 LGHDT, CDR2 YNNKEL (reference sequence). In nucleotides, the CDR3 is TGTGCCAGCAGCTCCGCGCAGGAGAACACTGAAGCTTTCTTT. It encodes CASSSAQENTEAFF.

The chain uses TRBV6-5 and TRBJ2-1, with 10 bases aligning to TRBD1. V dropped 5 bases and J dropped 5; count of bases not matched to a gene: 9. The V gene's germline CDR1 is MNHEY and CDR2 SVGAGI. The CDR3 has 16 amino acids. CDR3 nucleotides: TGTGCCAGCAGTCCACTGGGACAGGGGAAGAACAATGAGCAGTTCTTC. As protein: CASSPLGQGKNNEQFF.

This clonotype was picked up many times. V and J are TRBV25-1 and TRBJ1-2; D is possibly TRBD1 (5 bases). CDR3 size: 16 residues. The germline V gene encodes CDR1 MGHDK and CDR2 SYGVNS. V lost 1 base to trimming and J lost 7 bases, with 19 bases between them. The chain's CDR3 is CASSESNRSGRSGYTF. The CDR3 DNA is TGTGCCAGCAGTGAATCTAATCGATCGGGGCGCTCTGGCTACACCTTC.

The chain has TRBV11-2 and TRBJ2-2; no clear D gene. CDR1 is SGHAT, CDR2 FQNNGV, per germline. This CDR3 region has 15 residues. With 6 bases removed from V and 3 bases from J, the gap between germline ends came to 14 bases. DNA for the CDR3: TGTGCCAGCAGTTCCCTTGACTGGTACACCGGGGAGCTGTTTTTT. The encoded protein is CASSSLDWYTGELFF.

This clonotype was counted at least ten times. Mismatch with germline at one junction end may stem from a read error. J is TRBJ2-7 and V is TRBV7-7; 14 bases agree with TRBD2. Germline CDR1 is SSHAT and CDR2 is FNYEAQ (reference sequence). The CDR3 covers 15 residues. The CDR3 sequence is CASSRGLAGVGEQYF. Here the CDR3 DNA reads TGTGCTAGCAGCCGGGGACTAGCGGGAGTGGGCGAGCAGTACTTC.

In this sample, this clonotype turned up many times. Here the CDR3 reads CASSLGLAGAKIHDNEQFF. The CDR3 bases are TGTGCCAGCAGCTTGGGCCTAGCGGGAGCGAAGATACACGACAATGAGCAGTTCTTC. This sequence joins TRBV7-8 and TRBJ2-1; 10 positions agree with TRBD2. Germline CDR1 is SGHVS and CDR2 is FQNEAQ. This CDR3 comprises 19 residues. The trim removed 3 bases at V and 5 bases at J, leaving 16 bases unmatched.

This clonotype was observed many times. The chain carries TRBV7-9 and TRBJ1-2; D gene ambiguous. CDR1 is SEHNR and CDR2 is FQNEAQ in the germline V gene (reference sequence). CDR3 size: 15 residues. Deletions cut 2 bases from V and 2 bases from J, with 12 bases between. The CDR3 spells CASSLSPTRNYGYTF. The DNA of the CDR3 is TGTGCCAGCAGCTTAAGCCCTACCCGCAACTATGGCTACACCTTC. The whole variable domain, remainder taken from reference TRBV7-9 and TRBJ1-2, is DTGVSQNPRHKITKRGQNVTFRCDPISEHNRLYWYRQTLGQGPEFLTYFQNEAQLEKSRLLSDRFSAERPKGSFSTLEIQRTEQGDSAMYLCASSLSPTRNYGYTFGSGTRLTVV.

Many counts were recorded for this clonotype. The gene calls are TRBV7-2 and TRBJ2-3; tentatively, D is TRBD2 (6 bases). Looked up from germline, CDR1 is SGHTA and CDR2 is FQGNSA. Trimming took off 3 bases at V and 9 bases at J, with 19 bases between the two ends. This CDR3 has 15 amino acids. DNA of the CDR3: TGTGCCAGCAGCTTGGGGAAGGGGAACCGGGGGACGCAGTATTTT. It yields the protein CASSLGKGNRGTQYF.

This clonotype has ten or more counts. The chain recombines TRBV28 with TRBJ1-2, with a tentative D call TRBD1 (6 bases). The length of the CDR3 is 14 residues. V dropped 7 bases and J dropped 4 bases, with 16 bases sitting between them. Germline lookup yields CDR1 MDHEN and CDR2 SYDVKM. CDR3 protein: CASNEEGGGYGYTF. The CDR3 DNA follows: TGTGCCAGCAACGAGGAGGGGGGAGGCTATGGCTACACCTTC.